Included here is one T cell receptor (beta chain) sequence, with context. One junction end disagrees with the germline gene, perhaps due to a read error. The data stem from a study of blood T cells in healthy people across ages. Samples each had at least 5.5 micrograms of total RNA extracted. Then a second PCR, running roughly 7 to 11 cycles, was carried out with a sample-barcoded 5' primer and a J-beta primer mix. Researchers report that a template-switch adaptor with 12 random nucleotides tagged each cDNA molecule. From the 5' RACE reads, TCRdb called clonotypes with MiXCR, one entry per CDR3 protein. Counted here are about 970,000 distinct CDR3 sequences, roughly 51% occurring once; the ten biggest clones make up about a fifth. The CDR3 totals 16 residues. Germline V gene data show CDR1 as MGHRA and CDR2 as YSYEKL.

This chain joins TRBV4-1 and TRBJ2-1, with 11 nucleotides matching TRBD2. The source of this sequence is an older woman in good health. Specimen: blood. CDR3 amino acids: CASSQPGTSGYKEQFF. CDR3 DNA: TGCGCCAGCAGCCAACCCGGGACTAGCGGATACAAGGAGCAGTTCTTC.